Given below is one TCR beta chain in context. This entry comes from a study of T cells in Graves' hyperthyroidism and ophthalmopathy. Used for diagnoses were clinical symptoms, serum thyroxine and TRAb, thyroid ultrasound and orbital computed tomography. The TCR beta CDR3 regions underwent amplification using RNA transcripts as the source. The TCR CDR3 was amplified in a first-round RT-PCR using the HTBI primer set. From the multiplex PCR reads, TCRdb called clonotypes with MiXCR, one entry per CDR3 protein. The profile shows hundreds of thousands of distinct CDR3 sequences, more than 15% of them singletons. The source material was blood. The origin of this receptor is a woman in her forties with Graves' ophthalmopathy.

In DNA form, the CDR3 reads TGCGCCAGCAGCTTGATCCCAGCGGGGGCTACAGATACGCAGTATTTT. Its protein product is CASSLIPAGATDTQYF. The chain carries TRBV5-1 and TRBJ2-3; 8 positions match TRBD2. The CDR3 contains 16 residues. Trimming removed 1 base from V and 3 bases from J; junction bases left unmatched: 7. The germline CDR1 and CDR2 sequences are SGHRS and YFSETQ.